The text below deals with one T cell receptor beta chain. Per the original data handling: Estimates of nucleated cell counts were drawn from the amplification of reference gene primers. The repertoire was sequenced with immunoSEQ multiplex PCR; TCRdb's copy has only in-frame clones and lacks some. That table gives V, J and clone size, and the DNA gave D and trimming. This table holds around 200,000 clones, just over 85% found once. The data were obtained in a study of blood T cell repertoires in COVID-19. Material for sequencing was peripheral blood. The receptor's source is a man aged 50 to 59 with acute or convalescent COVID-19.

The CDR3 DNA reads as TGTGCCAGCAGTTGGGGACAGACCAGCTCTGGAAACACCATATATTTT. As protein: CASSWGQTSSGNTIYF. The rearrangement uses TRBV28 and TRBJ1-3; 7 bases are shared with TRBD1. The CDR3 loop spans 16 amino acids. The V and J ends lost 4 bases and 0 bases, in that order; junction bases with no gene match: 6. CDR1 is MDHEN, CDR2 SYDVKM, per germline.